Below, 21 T cell receptor beta chains from the same sample are listed, as sequenced in a study of cytomegalovirus exposure and HLA in healthy donors. PCR amplification relied on 60 Vbeta primers (plus 13 Jbeta primers). The data were produced by immunoSEQ multiplex PCR, yet TCRdb's version contains in-frame clones alone and is incomplete. The sample has 130,000 to 150,000 clones, less than 85% seen once. The sample comprised PBMCs. The receptor set was obtained from a man aged 18 to 29 in good health and CMV-seropositive.

The chain carries TRBV7-2 and TRBJ2-7, with TRBD2 as a possible D gene (5 bases). Trimming shortened V by 0 bases and J by 0 bases, and 9 bases separated the two germline ends. Germline CDR1 and CDR2: SGHTA and FQGNSA. The CDR3 length is 15 residues. This CDR3 reads CASSLARVPSYEQYF. CDR3 bases: TGTGCCAGCAGCTTAGCGCGGGTGCCCTCCTACGAGCAGTACTTC.

The chain links TRBV11-2 to TRBJ2-3, with D unresolved. The CDR3 length is 14 residues. In germline, CDR1 is SGHAT, CDR2 FQNNGV. V shed 7 bases and J shed 2 bases, with 13 bases lying between them. Written as DNA, the CDR3 is TGTGCCAGCACTCCGTCGCAGTCCACAGATACGCAGTATTTT. Amino acids: CASTPSQSTDTQYF.

CDR3 protein: CASSPGLAGGTGELFF. Written as DNA, the CDR3 is TGCGCCAGCAGCCCGGGACTAGCGGGGGGGACCGGGGAGCTGTTTTTT. The chain recombines TRBV5-1 with TRBJ2-2; 16 bases match TRBD2. Germline V lookup: CDR1 SGHRS, CDR2 YFSETQ. Trimming at V came to 4 bases and at J to 5 bases, leaving 2 bases not matched to a gene. The CDR3 is 16 amino acids.

The chain joins TRBV7-9 to TRBJ2-7; 8 bases line up with TRBD2. Germline V gene lookup returns CDR1 SEHNR and CDR2 FQNEAQ (reference sequence). CDR3 size: 14 residues. With 8 bases clipped from V and 3 bases from J, the junction kept 9 bases outside the gene matches. The DNA of the CDR3 is TGTGCCAGCTCCGGGGGGGCAAGATTCTACGAGCAGTACTTC. Translation gives CASSGGARFYEQYF.

V gene TRBV15 combines with J gene TRBJ1-5; TRBD1 agrees at 10 bases. The CDR3 contains 15 residues. Per the germline V gene, CDR1 is LNHNV and CDR2 is YYDKDF (reference sequence). Trimming removed 6 bases from V and 0 bases from J; junction bases left unmatched: 2. The chain's CDR3 is CATRRQGASNQPQHF. CDR3 bases: TGTGCCACCAGGAGACAGGGGGCTAGCAATCAGCCCCAGCATTTT.

V usage is TRBV21-1 and J usage is TRBJ2-3; no DNA check was done on the table's D call, TRBD2. TRBV21-1 is a listed pseudogene. This CDR3 spans 15 amino acids. The CDR3 reads CASSKFGLPADTQYF. CDR3 DNA: TGTGCCAGCAGCAAATTTGGCCTTCCAGCGGATACGCAGTATTTT.

The chain employs TRBV7-6 and TRBJ2-2; a weak D match, TRBD2 (5 bases). In germline, CDR1 is SGHVS, CDR2 FNYEAQ. CDR3 length: 18 amino acids. Trimming took 4 bases from V and 0 from J, leaving 18 bases between them. The CDR3 here is CASSYERAPYPNTGELFF. The CDR3 region has the DNA TGTGCCAGCAGCTACGAGAGGGCCCCTTACCCGAACACCGGGGAGCTGTTTTTT.

This clone was recorded only once. The chain links TRBV28 to TRBJ2-7; 7 bases match TRBD2. Germline V gene sequence: CDR1 MDHEN, CDR2 SYDVKM. The CDR3 spans 15 residues. With 5 bases clipped from V and 1 base from J, the junction kept 8 bases outside the gene matches. The CDR3: CASSPGGTTSYEQYF. The CDR3 bases are TGTGCCAGCAGTCCGGGCGGGACTACATCCTACGAGCAGTACTTC.

This clone has a handful of counts. V is TRBV5-5 and J is TRBJ2-6; 10 nucleotides match TRBD1. The germline V gene encodes CDR1 SGHKS and CDR2 YYEKEE (reference sequence). With 4 bases clipped from V and 3 bases from J, the junction kept 10 bases outside the gene matches. The CDR3 has 18 amino acids. This CDR3 reads CASSPKTGGNFGANVLTF. CDR3 in DNA: TGTGCCAGCAGCCCTAAGACAGGGGGCAACTTTGGGGCCAACGTCCTGACTTTC.

The J gene is TRBJ2-7, the V gene TRBV9; D gene unclear. Germline-derived CDR1 and CDR2 are SGDLS and YYNGEE. This CDR3 comprises 14 residues. Trimming took off 3 bases at V and 4 bases at J, with 14 bases between the two ends. Here the CDR3 DNA reads TGTGCCAGCAGCGGGCCCCCGGCGGAGTACGAGCAGTACTTC. It specifies CASSGPPAEYEQYF.

V usage is TRBV28 and J usage is TRBJ1-5, with TRBD1 matching 10 bases. Per the germline V gene, CDR1 is MDHEN and CDR2 is SYDVKM. V lost 4 bases, J lost 1 base, and 13 bases stayed unmatched. This CDR3 comprises 19 residues. CDR3 amino acids: CASSSPPGTGVESNQPQHF. DNA of the CDR3: TGTGCCAGCAGTTCCCCCCCAGGGACAGGGGTGGAAAGCAATCAGCCCCAGCATTTT. Looking up the rest from reference TRBV28 and TRBJ1-5 gives the full variable domain: DVKVTQSSRYLVKRTGEKVFLECVQDMDHENMFWYRQDPGLGLRLIYFSYDVKMKEKGDIPEGYSVSREKKERFSLILESASTNQTSMYLCASSSPPGTGVESNQPQHFGDGTRLSIL.

The table lists this clone with a count of one. The J gene is TRBJ2-1, the V gene TRBV6-6; 9 bases fit TRBD2. V shed 4 bases, J shed 7 bases, and the junction held 2 bases outside the gene matches. The CDR3 loop spans 13 amino acids. CDR1 and CDR2 (germline): MNHNY, SVGAGI (reference sequence). The CDR3 loop reads CASSLGLANEQFF. The CDR3 coding sequence is TGTGCCAGCAGTTTGGGACTAGCAAATGAGCAGTTCTTC.

The CDR3, as DNA: TGCGCCAGCAGCGCAGACTCCCGGGACAGGGGCCCCGAAGCTTTCTTT. Encoded protein: CASSADSRDRGPEAFF. The rearrangement joins TRBV5-1 to TRBJ1-1; 10 nucleotides match TRBD1. Germline V gene sequence: CDR1 SGHRS, CDR2 YFSETQ. The trim removed 4 bases at V and 8 bases at J, leaving 14 bases unmatched. The CDR3 runs to 16 residues.

This chain connects TRBV10-3 to TRBJ1-5; D is uncertain. The germline V and J ends were trimmed by 4 bases and 3 bases, with 7 bases remaining between them. CDR3 length: 13 residues. Looked up from germline, CDR1 is ENHRY and CDR2 is SYGVKD. The CDR3 sequence: CAISVQVNQPQHF. The CDR3, as DNA: TGTGCCATCAGTGTCCAGGTCAATCAGCCCCAGCATTTT.

V usage is TRBV18 and J usage is TRBJ2-3, with 9 nucleotides matching TRBD2. The germline CDR1 and CDR2 sequences are KGHSH and LQKENI. The J segment lost 3 bases and the V segment lost 2 bases, leaving 12 bases of the junction unmatched. CDR3 length: 18 residues. In DNA form, the CDR3 reads TGTGCCAGCTCACCAAGGGGAGTAGCGGGAGCTGCGACAGATACGCAGTATTTT. Its protein is CASSPRGVAGAATDTQYF.

The chain carries TRBV5-6 and TRBJ1-2, with D hard to call. Germline lookup yields CDR1 SGHDT and CDR2 YYEEEE. V lost 3 bases, J lost 8 bases, and 17 bases lay in between. The CDR3 loop spans 14 amino acids. The CDR3: CASSWEPKTGGYTF. The CDR3 DNA reads TGTGCCAGCAGCTGGGAGCCTAAAACGGGAGGCTACACCTTC. Drawing the rest from reference TRBV5-6 and TRBJ1-2, the complete variable domain is DAGVTQSPTHLIKTRGQQVTLRCSPKSGHDTVSWYQQALGQGPQFIFQYYEEEERQRGNFPDRFSGHQFPNYSSELNVNALLLGDSALYLCASSWEPKTGGYTFGSGTRLTVV.

The genes are TRBV2 and TRBJ2-3; D uncertain. V lost 6 bases to trimming and J lost 0 bases, with 7 bases between them. From germline, CDR1 is SNHLY and CDR2 FYNNEI. This CDR3 comprises 13 residues. The CDR3: CASRPTSTDTQYF. CDR3 DNA: TGTGCCAGCAGGCCGACTAGCACAGATACGCAGTATTTT.

The rearrangement uses TRBV23-1 and TRBJ2-7, with 11 bases lining up with TRBD1. TRBV23-1 is an ORF, and what it does is uncertain. V shed 0 bases, J shed 6 bases, and the junction held 7 bases outside the gene matches. This CDR3 contains 16 residues. In nucleotides, the CDR3 is TGCGCCAGCAGTCAATCCCCGGGACAGGGGGATCTCGAGCAGTACTTC. It is translated as CASSQSPGQGDLEQYF.

The chain joins TRBV27 to TRBJ2-2; TRBD2 is a possible D gene (6 bases). CDR3 length: 17 amino acids. Germline values: CDR1 MNHEY, CDR2 SMNVEV (reference sequence). The ends were cut back, 2 bases at V and 3 bases at J, with 16 bases in the middle. For the CDR3, the DNA is TGTGCCAGCAGTTTACGGGGGAGGATAGGGTACACCGGGGAGCTGTTTTTT. Its translation: CASSLRGRIGYTGELFF.

As DNA, the CDR3 is TGTGCCAGCAGTGATAACAGGGGAATAACTGGAAACACCATATATTTT. Amino acids: CASSDNRGITGNTIYF. The V gene is TRBV25-1, the J gene TRBJ1-3; 7 nucleotides line up with TRBD1. The CDR3 extends over 16 amino acids. From germline, CDR1 is MGHDK and CDR2 SYGVNS. Trimming cost V 3 bases and J 2 bases; bases outside gene matches: 7. Combining the CDR3 with reference TRBV25-1 and TRBJ1-3 gives the whole variable domain EADIYQTPRYLVIGTGKKITLECSQTMGHDKMYWYQQDPGMELHLIHYSYGVNSTEKGDLSSESTVSRIRTEHFPLTLESARPSHTSQYLCASSDNRGITGNTIYFGEGSWLTVV.

The chain is built from TRBV25-1 and TRBJ1-3; the D is unclear. V was pared by 3 bases and J by 0 bases, with 9 bases between. Germline V gene lookup returns CDR1 MGHDK and CDR2 SYGVNS. The CDR3 is 15 residues long. The CDR3 DNA is TGTGCCAGCAGTGACCCCGTCCGCTCTGGAAACACCATATATTTT. Its translation is CASSDPVRSGNTIYF.